This TCR beta chain was documented in a study of blood T cell repertoires in COVID-19. At the level of the study: COVID-19 samples from acute and convalescent phases originated in the United States, Italy and Spain. The cDNA or gDNA used as material had been derived from T cells, B-cell-depleted T cells, or PBMCs.

As processed by the authors: From reference gene primer amplification, estimates of nucleated cell counts were derived. Here immunoSEQ multiplex PCR was the method, and the copy in TCRdb shows in-frame clones only, minus some. D and trimming come from the DNA, and the V and J calls and clone size come from that table. The sample lists some 120,000 clones; about 80% were seen once. Sample: peripheral blood. This receptor was taken from a man between 65 and 80 years old with active or convalescent COVID-19.

CDR3 DNA sequence: TGTGCCAGCAGCCCCACCAGGGCTAGCGGGGGTCGTGAGCAGTTCTTC. This translates into CASSPTRASGGREQFF. The chain has TRBV9 and TRBJ2-1, with 10 positions matching TRBD2. This CDR3 contains 16 residues. The germline V gene encodes CDR1 SGDLS and CDR2 YYNGEE. Trimming removed 4 bases from V and 9 bases from J; junction bases left unmatched: 13.